The T cell receptor beta chain under discussion was sequenced for a study of OX40 agonist ivuxolimab in advanced cancers. Overall study results and limits: The antigen specificity of the peripheral T cells (those that were expanded) was not determined. Circulating CD4+ and CD8+ T cells showed clonal expansion by week 6 at 0.1 to 3.0 mg/kg.

The CDR3 runs 15 residues. Germline V lookup: CDR1 KGHSY, CDR2 FQNENV. V dropped 3 bases and J dropped 5; count of bases not matched to a gene: 7. Clones were sequenced by immunoSEQ multiplex PCR, and TCRdb holds only the in-frame ones, with some missing. The sample carries 53,000 or so clones, around 87% recorded once. Systemic immunosuppression or a history of autoimmune disease excluded patients. About this clone itself: Its cognate antigen is unknown.

The chain recombines TRBV16 with TRBJ1-2; 9 bases map to TRBD1. This specimen consisted of CD4+ or CD8+ T cells sorted from blood, obtained in a trial of the OX40 agonist ivuxolimab. The TCR comes from an adult with an advanced solid tumor such as melanoma, head and neck, liver or kidney cancer. The CDR3 coding sequence is TGTGCCAGCAGCCACTCACAGGGGGCGGGGTATGGCTACACCTTC. Translated, it gives CASSHSQGAGYGYTF.